The clone carrying this T cell receptor beta chain has only one observation. This table comes from immunoSEQ multiplex PCR, and its TCRdb copy is limited to in-frame clones, with some not included. The sample carries 75,000 to 100,000 clones, 70% to 90% recorded once. This sample is part of a study of blood T cell repertoires in COVID-19. Per germline, CDR1 SGHRS and CDR2 YFSETQ. The CDR3 consists of 15 residues. Trimming shortened V by 1 base and J by 6 bases, and 16 bases separated the two germline ends. This TCR came from a human donor in a cohort sampled during active COVID-19. Sequences were obtained from peripheral blood. V usage is TRBV5-1 and J usage is TRBJ1-1, with D possibly matching TRBD1 (5 bases). Here the CDR3 DNA reads TGCGCCAGCAGCTTGAGGGGAACAGCTGGCGCTGAAGCTTTCTTT. Translating gives CASSLRGTAGAEAFF.